The source of this TCR beta chain is a study of metastatic and nonmetastatic thyroid tumors. Study information: Repertoire comparisons spanned blood and tumor or nodule tissue from malignant and benign thyroid patients.

CDR1 and CDR2 from the germline V gene are LNHNV and YYDKDF (reference sequence). Between the trimmed V and J ends, which lost 3 bases and 6 bases, there was a span of 15 bases. The CDR3 sequence is 14 residues long. No treatment had been given to any patient before thyroid surgery. TCRdb re-called clones via MiXCR from the PCR reads. The sample carries more than 11,000 clones, 25% to 35% recorded once. There are a few counts of this clone. Sequencing was performed on blood. The chain is built from TRBV15 and TRBJ2-7, with D hard to call. The clonotype originates from a female donor with papillary thyroid cancer or a benign thyroid nodule (not recorded which). Some clones in this sample may be carry-over from other donors' samples. The CDR3 spells CATSSSGAVSEQYF. CDR3 bases: TGTGCCACCAGCAGCTCCGGCGCTGTGTCCGAGCAGTACTTC.